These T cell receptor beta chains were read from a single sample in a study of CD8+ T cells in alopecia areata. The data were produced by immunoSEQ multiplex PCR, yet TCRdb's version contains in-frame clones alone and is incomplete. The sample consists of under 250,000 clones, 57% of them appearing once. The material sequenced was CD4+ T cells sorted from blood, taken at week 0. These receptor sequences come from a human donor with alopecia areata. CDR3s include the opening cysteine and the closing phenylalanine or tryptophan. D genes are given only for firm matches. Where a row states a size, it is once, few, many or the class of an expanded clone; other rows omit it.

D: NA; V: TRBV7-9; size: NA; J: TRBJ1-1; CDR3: CASSSTGTTAAFF; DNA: TGTGCCAGCAGTTCAACAGGGACCACTGCAGCTTTCTTT
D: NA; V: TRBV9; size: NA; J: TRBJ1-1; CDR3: CASTQAVDTEAFF; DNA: TGTGCCAGCACCCAGGCCGTTGACACTGAAGCTTTCTTT
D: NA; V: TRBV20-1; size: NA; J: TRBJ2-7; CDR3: CSAQLQNEQYF; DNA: TGCAGTGCCCAGCTCCAGAACGAGCAGTACTTC
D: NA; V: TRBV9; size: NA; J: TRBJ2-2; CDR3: CASSVTNTGELFF; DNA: TGTGCCAGCAGCGTAACGAACACCGGGGAGCTGTTTTTT
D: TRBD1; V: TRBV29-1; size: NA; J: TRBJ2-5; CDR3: CSVGGQAPSLAQYF; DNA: TGCAGCGTTGGGGGACAGGCGCCGTCGTTGGCCCAGTACTTC
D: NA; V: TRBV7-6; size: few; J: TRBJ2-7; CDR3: CASSFRPGSYEQYF; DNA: TGTGCCAGCAGCTTCCGACCAGGGAGCTACGAGCAGTACTTC
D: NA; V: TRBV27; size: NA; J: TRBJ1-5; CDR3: CASSLSRRGNQPQHF; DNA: TGTGCCAGCAGTTTATCCCGCAGGGGCAATCAGCCCCAGCATTTT
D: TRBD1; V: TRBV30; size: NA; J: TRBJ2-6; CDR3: CAWTKAQGAGGANVLTF; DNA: TGTGCCTGGACCAAAGCGCAGGGGGCGGGAGGGGCCAACGTCCTGACTTTC
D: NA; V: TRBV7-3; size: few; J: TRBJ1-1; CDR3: CASSRNPDTEAFF; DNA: TGTGCCAGCAGCCGGAACCCAGACACTGAAGCTTTCTTT
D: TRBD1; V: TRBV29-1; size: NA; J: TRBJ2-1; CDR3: CSAGGGQGYNEQFF; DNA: TGCAGCGCCGGTGGGGGACAGGGTTACAATGAGCAGTTCTTC
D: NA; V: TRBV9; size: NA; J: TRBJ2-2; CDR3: CASSVAPAGELFF; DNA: TGTGCCAGCAGCGTAGCCCCCGCCGGGGAGCTGTTTTTT
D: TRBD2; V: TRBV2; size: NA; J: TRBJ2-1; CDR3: CASSIGTSGRGEQFF; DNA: TGTGCCAGCAGCATAGGGACTAGCGGGAGGGGGGAGCAGTTCTTC
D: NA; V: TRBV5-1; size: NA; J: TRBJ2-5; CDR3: CASSLSQGGQETQYF; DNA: TGCGCCAGCAGCTTGTCACAGGGAGGCCAAGAGACCCAGTACTTC
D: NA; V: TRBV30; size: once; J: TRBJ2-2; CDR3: CAWSATRQATGELFF; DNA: TGTGCCTGGAGTGCCACTCGACAGGCCACCGGGGAGCTGTTTTTT
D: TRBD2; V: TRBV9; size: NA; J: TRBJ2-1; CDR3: CASSVALAGGSYNEQFF; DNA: TGTGCCAGCAGCGTAGCTCTCGCGGGAGGTTCCTACAATGAGCAGTTCTTC
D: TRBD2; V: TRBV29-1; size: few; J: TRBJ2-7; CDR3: CSVGLDLLEQYF; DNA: TGCAGCGTGGGACTAGATCTCCTCGAGCAGTACTTC